This T cell receptor (beta chain) was captured by sequencing in a study of shared clonotypes between healthy human individuals. Deep level was the assay's run setting. Authors' processing steps: ImmunoSEQ junction-only sequences lacked quality scores, so their filtering differed. Only in-frame clones appear in the TCRdb table, and some are missing; sequencing was by immunoSEQ multiplex PCR. The D gene and trimming were derived from the DNA, and the V and J assignments and clone size from that table. The sample carries roughly 2.1 million clones, about 93% recorded once. For this clone: The antigen is unknown.

Terminally differentiated effector memory CD45RA+ cells were excluded from the naive CD8 cells, which were CD45RO-negative and positively selected for CCR7. Study results and caveats: The sharing of 5% to 5.5% of naive CD4 clonotypes was seen across several donors. As a rule, naive subsets had a larger estimated richness than memory subsets.

The CDR3 extends over 11 amino acids. CDR1 SGHTA and CDR2 FQGNSA come from the germline V gene. Trimming removed 5 bases from V and 8 bases from J, with 9 bases in between. The origin of this receptor is a man between 18 and 35 years old in good health. Some clones in this sample may be carry-over from other donors' samples. The specimen was naive CD8+ T cells from PBMCs. This chain links TRBV7-2 with TRBJ1-2; unclear D gene. CDR3 DNA sequence: TGTGCCAGCAGCCCCGGAGCCGGCTACACCTTC. It yields the protein CASSPGAGYTF.